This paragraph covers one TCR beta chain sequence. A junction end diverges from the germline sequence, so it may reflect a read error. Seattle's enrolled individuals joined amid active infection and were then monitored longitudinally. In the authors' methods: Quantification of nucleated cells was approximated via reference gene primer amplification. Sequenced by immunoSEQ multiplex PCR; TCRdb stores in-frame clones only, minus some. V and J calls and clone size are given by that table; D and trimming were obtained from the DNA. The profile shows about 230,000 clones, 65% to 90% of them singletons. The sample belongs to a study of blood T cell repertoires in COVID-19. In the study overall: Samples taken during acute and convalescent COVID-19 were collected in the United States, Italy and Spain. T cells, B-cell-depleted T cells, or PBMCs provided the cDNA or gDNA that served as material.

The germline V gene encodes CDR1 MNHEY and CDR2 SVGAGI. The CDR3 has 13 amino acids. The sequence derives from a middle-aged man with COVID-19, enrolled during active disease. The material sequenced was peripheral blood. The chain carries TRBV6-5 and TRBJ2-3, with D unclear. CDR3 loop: CASSPALTNTQYF. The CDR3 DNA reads TGTGCCAGCAGTCCCGCCCTCACAAATACGCAGTATTTT.